Listed below are T cell receptor beta chains from one sample, sequenced in a study of cytomegalovirus exposure and HLA in healthy donors. Sequencing used immunoSEQ multiplex PCR; TCRdb keeps in-frame clones, though not all of them. The sample contains around 150,000 clones, over 75% of which appear only once. The sequencing input was PBMCs. The receptors originated from a woman in her thirties or forties in good health and CMV-seronegative. CDR3s leave out the opening cysteine and the closing phenylalanine or tryptophan.

v_call cdr3_aa
TRBV11-3 ASSGRPGQGTDTQY
TRBV7-9 ASSRQANSYNSPLH
TRBV28 ASRPGQNTEAF
TRBV7-9 ASSRTGANWEQY
TRBV2 ASSVVGRSETQY
TRBV29-1 SVVAGAPYEQY
TRBV30 AWSRRNSYEQY
TRBV5-1 ASSPGTTQETQY
TRBV23-1 ASSHPRALQETQY
TRBV19 ASSLGVLSYGYT
TRBV28 ASSLTFVRGSNTGELF
TRBV7-9 ASSVQGGTEAF
TRBV28 ASSLSGLYEQY
TRBV6-1 ASSLRAVGGYT
TRBV5-8 ASSLAGPSYEQY
TRBV10-3 AIRALTGVNSPLH
TRBV28 ASSEGWRTEAF
TRBV4-1 ASSQVSGLADTSYEQY
TRBV2 ASSEAGAGDEQY
TRBV7-2 ASSLHPGQGVEQY
TRBV5-4 ASSLTSGQGALEQY
TRBV7-2 ASSLLRRNTYEQY
TRBV19 ASSRSAREHYEQY
TRBV5-4 ASSNPSGSRNTIY
TRBV10-3 AIRPGLSYNEQF
TRBV5-5 ASSLAGGGQPQH
TRBV11-3 ASSSLAGVDKGETQY
TRBV7-9 ASSLALAGEGEQF
TRBV4-3 ASSQWDRATYEQY
TRBV4-1 ASSQDRLAGYNEQF
TRBV5-4 ASSRKSPGGQETQY
TRBV6-5 ASSYSYRSNEKLF
TRBV7-9 ASSLSQARSNQPQH
TRBV19 ASSPRTGRAYEQY
TRBV7-9 ASSPRGSYEQY
TRBV5-1 ASSWDSRGYT
TRBV7-9 SSSPDSTEAF
TRBV18 ASSPPYSNQPQH
TRBV30 AWRGRWAEDNEQF
TRBV5-6 ASSWGGAVTNTGELF
TRBV7-3 ASSSGGVAGVVHEQY
TRBV5-1 ASRSRFDTEAF
TRBV7-2 ASSRDRLSYNEQF
TRBV11-3 ASTVGTEQYEQY
TRBV27 ASNPGQGGNEQY
TRBV2 ASSVGLAGDNEQF
TRBV7-6 ASSLTTDDQPQH
TRBV6-1 ASREGTFNTGELF
TRBV5-5 ASLPSGSSYEQY
TRBV30 AWTGQSGSPLH
TRBV7-9 ASSLLGGGHEQY
TRBV5-6 ASRQTSGKRTGELF
TRBV6-5 ASSYSRQGYYGYT
TRBV7-6 ASSFGGGGEQF
TRBV2 ASSSLRTEAF